This record concerns one T cell receptor beta chain sequence. Authors' data handling: By means of reference gene primer amplification, nucleated cell counts were estimated. Method: immunoSEQ multiplex PCR; TCRdb's copy keeps in-frame clones and lacks some. The DNA gave D and trimming, while V, J and clone size come from that table. The sample records more than 110,000 clones, around 87% being singletons. The data stem from a study of blood T cell repertoires in COVID-19. As for the study in general: Some COVID-19 samples were acute and others convalescent; all came from the United States, Italy and Spain. The analysed material was cDNA or gDNA that came from T cells, B-cell-depleted T cells, or PBMCs.

Looked up from germline, CDR1 is SGDLS and CDR2 is YYNGEE. The CDR3 is 15 residues long. The ends were cut back, 3 bases at V and 4 bases at J, with 16 bases in the middle. The sequence was obtained from a human donor in a cohort sampled during active COVID-19. The chain links TRBV9 to TRBJ1-1; TRBD1 is a possible D gene (6 bases). The sequencing input was peripheral blood. CDR3 loop: CASSAPDRGSTEAFF. In nucleotides, the CDR3 is TGTGCCAGCAGCGCACCGGACAGAGGGTCCACTGAAGCTTTCTTT. Complete variable domain (other parts from reference TRBV9 and TRBJ1-1): DSGVTQTPKHLITATGQRVTLRCSPRSGDLSVYWYQQSLDQGLQFLIQYYNGEERAKGNILERFSAQQFPDLHSELNLSSLELGDSALYFCASSAPDRGSTEAFFGQGTRLTVV.